The present entry profiles one TCR beta chain with its context. Method: immunoSEQ multiplex PCR; TCRdb's copy keeps in-frame clones and lacks some. The sample lists around 80,000 clones; roughly 98% were seen once. The data belong to a study of technical replicates of blood from several donors. V shed 0 bases, J shed 4 bases, and the junction held 6 bases outside the gene matches. The CDR3 runs to 16 residues. CDR1 and CDR2 from the germline V gene are MGHRA and YSYEKL. The clonotype comes from a human donor in good health. This sequence joins TRBV4-1 and TRBJ2-1; 7 bases match TRBD2. Sequencing was done on a sample of T cells isolated from PBMCs. The DNA for the CDR3 is TGCGCCAGCAGCCAAGACCCCGGCGGGGGTTACAATGAGCAGTTCTTC. Its translation is CASSQDPGGGYNEQFF.